This paragraph covers one TCR beta chain sequence. This clone appeared once. The antigen this receptor binds is unknown. Base quality data are lacking; no much larger clone is found one base away. This entry belongs to a study of shared clonotypes between healthy human individuals (TCRdb year 2020). For the study in its entirety: Two women and a few men aged 18 to 49 years were included in the cohort. For each donor, CD4 naive and CD4 memory were each run on three plates, CD8 naive on two plates, and CD8 memory on one plate. Blood TCR repertoires of four to six healthy adults were deeply sequenced to estimate repertoire size and the extent of clonotype sharing between individuals. To increase sequencing depth and limit assay-specific biases, TCR repertoire library preparation and sequencing were carried out by different laboratories using diverse techniques. Each donor's leukapheresis produced roughly between about 0.9 and 9.5 billion PBMCs. General conclusions and limits of the study: Because the study included only a small number of donors, the genetic and exposure-history diversity represented was limited. Even with the large sequencing depth, rarefaction of the sorted-subset datasets indicated that sequencing was incomplete. Larger estimated clonotype richness was generally found for naive subsets than for memory subsets. When a few donors were compared, the shared fraction of clonotypes was about 5% for naive CD4, 3.5% to 4% for naive CD8, more than 2% for memory CD4, and under 0.5% for memory CD8. Pairwise subsampling led to the expectation that sequencing depth would affect the degree of clonotype sharing among donors. Sampling was restricted to blood, and TCR repertoires in tissue are likely to differ from TCR repertoires in blood. Compared with non-shared clonotypes, clonotypes shared by all four sorted-subset donors had higher generation probabilities.

Donors were healthy HIV-negative adults with no recently reported acute infections or vaccinations. All donors were Caucasian adults living in Nashville, Tennessee, USA. CD4+ T cells were enriched by magnetic negative selection, after which naive cells were positively selected on CD45RA and the negative fraction was taken as the memory subset. Blood was collected by leukapheresis, and PBMCs were isolated by Ficoll-Histopaque density gradient centrifugation and then cryopreserved in liquid nitrogen vapor phase. Analytical flow cytometry was used to check the purity and quantity of each magnetically sorted T cell population. From each sorted fraction, genomic DNA was isolated and quantified by UV absorbance on a Nanodrop 2000c. Using the deep immunoSEQ assay, TCR CDR3 regions were amplified from genomic DNA by multiplex PCR. Extracted genomic DNA from each cell subset was spread evenly across all wells of several immunoSEQ 96-well plates, with each plate serving as a replicate. Each replicate PCR for sorted subsets received approximately 200 ng genomic DNA, equal to 30,000 or so T cell genomes. The purified libraries were quantified using a Qubit 3.0 fluorometer, sized with a Bioanalyzer 2100, and then quantified again using the KAPA Library Quantification kit. Every immunoSEQ 96-well plate was sequenced on a separate single-read 150-cycle Illumina NextSeq 550 flow cell. As for how the authors treated the data: Because the immunoSEQ output included only junctional sequences and no quality scores, the filtering could not be the same as the filtering used for full-length reads. Sequences were annotated with PyIR, a Python wrapper for IgBLAST v1.9, and V/J genes and CDR3 were assigned using IMGT germline references. Reads with weak V/J assignments (E-value above 1e-6), missing CDR3, stop codons, out-of-frame junctions, or ambiguous translated residues were removed. V3J clonotypes were defined by identical inferred V gene, J gene, and CDR3 amino acid sequence. The percentage overlap between two repertoires was calculated by dividing the number of shared unique clonotypes by the size of the smaller repertoire. Three approaches were used to assess repertoire richness: RTK rarefaction, the Chao1 estimator, and Recon v2.1 estimates of unobserved clonotypes. Generation probabilities for all TCRbeta clonotypes obtained by the gDNA method from a handful of donors were computed using OLGA. TCRdb mirrors the immuneACCESS table, restricted to in-frame sequences. Some clones are absent from its copies; in checked studies, under half trace to an unresolved V gene, and the reason for the others is unknown. V and J calls and clone size are given by that table; D and trimming were obtained from the DNA. The sample profile shows 550,000 to 700,000 clones; around four fifths of them were found once. Of the sample, roughly 1.9% is held by the ten largest clones.

According to the germline V gene, CDR1 reads MNHEY and CDR2 reads SVGAGI. Taken from cysteine to phenylalanine, the CDR3 has 16 residues. Left in the record is the CDR3 DNA by itself, 48 bases read in frame from the first base. V and J lose 2 bases and 5 bases, and a span of 16 bases separates them. The sequence was obtained from a woman in her 30s in good health. The sample taken for sequencing was memory CD4+ T cells sorted from blood. The cell subset or site tag for this specimen amounts to: CD45RA-negative fraction. The chain is made from TRBV6-5 and TRBJ2-1; the D gene is perhaps TRBD2, from 6 matching bases. The CDR3 protein is CASSYRGTRNNNEQFF. The DNA is as follows: TGTGCCAGCAGTTACCGGGGGACCCGCAATAACAATGAGCAGTTCTTC.